These T cell receptor beta chains were read from a single sample in a study of blood T cell repertoires in COVID-19. TCRdb keeps only in-frame clones here, not all; method: immunoSEQ multiplex PCR. The repertoire consists of a few hundred thousand clones, with around nine tenths occurring once and the leading ten covering around 4%. The specimen sequenced was peripheral blood. The receptors here all came from a woman aged 45-65 years with active or convalescent COVID-19. The CDR3 runs from the conserved cysteine through the conserved F or W. D genes are given only for firm matches. Not every row has a clone size; where given, it reads once, few, many or a size class.

CDR3nt: TGTGCCAGCTACCCGGGGTCAGGAAACACCATATATTTT; CDR3aa: CASYPGSGNTIYF; j_gene: TRBJ1-3; d_gene: .; abundance: .; v_gene: TRBV6-5
CDR3nt: TGCGCCAGCAGCCACCGGACAAGCTCCTACAATGAGCAGTTCTTC; CDR3aa: CASSHRTSSYNEQFF; j_gene: TRBJ2-1; d_gene: .; abundance: .; v_gene: TRBV4-1
CDR3nt: TGTGCCAGCAGTTTACAGGGACTTGTCTACAATGAGCAGTTCTTC; CDR3aa: CASSLQGLVYNEQFF; j_gene: TRBJ2-1; d_gene: .; abundance: .; v_gene: TRBV7-3
CDR3nt: TGTGCCAGCAGCCCACATACAGGCACTGAAGCTTTCTTT; CDR3aa: CASSPHTGTEAFF; j_gene: TRBJ1-1; d_gene: .; abundance: .; v_gene: TRBV11-2
CDR3nt: TGTGCCAGTAGTAAGACTAGTTATTCCTACGAGCAGTACTTC; CDR3aa: CASSKTSYSYEQYF; j_gene: TRBJ2-7; d_gene: .; abundance: .; v_gene: TRBV19
CDR3nt: TGTGCCAGTAGTATGTTACGAGGGAGGGGCACAGATACGCAGTATTTT; CDR3aa: CASSMLRGRGTDTQYF; j_gene: TRBJ2-3; d_gene: TRBD2; abundance: .; v_gene: TRBV19
CDR3nt: TGCGCCAGCAGCCAAGAACGGACAGGGAACACTGAAGCTTTCTTT; CDR3aa: CASSQERTGNTEAFF; j_gene: TRBJ1-1; d_gene: TRBD1; abundance: .; v_gene: TRBV4-3
CDR3nt: TGTGCCACCAGTGATCAAAAAATCAAGGGGGCCGGAGGCAATGAGCAGTTCTTC; CDR3aa: CATSDQKIKGAGGNEQFF; j_gene: TRBJ2-1; d_gene: TRBD1; abundance: .; v_gene: TRBV24-1
CDR3nt: TGTGCCACCAGCAGAGGGACAGTTACAGATACGCAGTATTTT; CDR3aa: CATSRGTVTDTQYF; j_gene: TRBJ2-3; d_gene: .; abundance: few; v_gene: TRBV15
CDR3nt: TGCGCCAGCAGCCAATACACCTTTGGGGCGGTAGAGAACACCGGGGAGCTGTTTTTT; CDR3aa: CASSQYTFGAVENTGELFF; j_gene: TRBJ2-2; d_gene: .; abundance: .; v_gene: TRBV4-1
CDR3nt: TGTGCCAGCAGCCAAGATCGGGCAGGGTACGTCCTGACTTTC; CDR3aa: CASSQDRAGYVLTF; j_gene: TRBJ2-6; d_gene: .; abundance: .; v_gene: TRBV4-2
CDR3nt: TGCGCCAGCAGCTTCCAAGGGGATACTGAAGCTTTCTTT; CDR3aa: CASSFQGDTEAFF; j_gene: TRBJ1-1; d_gene: .; abundance: .; v_gene: TRBV5-1
CDR3nt: TGTGCCACCAGCAGAGATATTCTAGCGTCTAATGAGCAGTTCTTC; CDR3aa: CATSRDILASNEQFF; j_gene: TRBJ2-1; d_gene: .; abundance: .; v_gene: TRBV15
CDR3nt: TGTGCCAGCAGGCTAGGATCCTACGAGCAGTACTTC; CDR3aa: CASRLGSYEQYF; j_gene: TRBJ2-7; d_gene: .; abundance: .; v_gene: TRBV2
CDR3nt: TGTGCCAGCAGTCCCGACAGGGGTTGGAACACTGAAGCTTTCTTT; CDR3aa: CASSPDRGWNTEAFF; j_gene: TRBJ1-1; d_gene: TRBD1; abundance: .; v_gene: TRBV27
CDR3nt: TGCGCCAGCAGTGAGTCGAGAGTACTAGCGGGGGGACCGTACCAAGAGACCCAGTACTTC; CDR3aa: CASSESRVLAGGPYQETQYF; j_gene: TRBJ2-5; d_gene: TRBD2; abundance: .; v_gene: TRBV10-1
CDR3nt: TGTGCCAGCAGTCAAACGGGAAGGGGCCTCGGAGGGGGCTACACCTTC; CDR3aa: CASSQTGRGLGGGYTF; j_gene: TRBJ1-2; d_gene: .; abundance: .; v_gene: TRBV28
CDR3nt: TGTGCCACCAGCAGAGATACCCGGACATACTATGGCTACACCTTC; CDR3aa: CATSRDTRTYYGYTF; j_gene: TRBJ1-2; d_gene: .; abundance: .; v_gene: TRBV15
CDR3nt: TGTGCCAGTAGTTGGGCTATAGCGGGAGCGTCCTACAATGAGCAGTTCTTC; CDR3aa: CASSWAIAGASYNEQFF; j_gene: TRBJ2-1; d_gene: TRBD2; abundance: .; v_gene: TRBV19
CDR3nt: TGTGCCAGCAGTTTCGGAGCTGCCACCTACGAGCAGTACTTC; CDR3aa: CASSFGAATYEQYF; j_gene: TRBJ2-7; d_gene: .; abundance: .; v_gene: TRBV27
CDR3nt: TGTGCCAGCAGCACTGGACTAGCGGGGGAAACCGGGGAGCTGTTTTTT; CDR3aa: CASSTGLAGETGELFF; j_gene: TRBJ2-2; d_gene: TRBD2; abundance: .; v_gene: TRBV5-8
CDR3nt: TGTGCCAGCAGCTTGGGTCAGGGAATCAATCAGCCCCAGCATTTT; CDR3aa: CASSLGQGINQPQHF; j_gene: TRBJ1-5; d_gene: .; abundance: .; v_gene: TRBV5-6
CDR3nt: TGCGCCAGCAGTCATAGCGGACAGGGGGCTTGTACAGATACGCAGTATTTT; CDR3aa: CASSHSGQGACTDTQYF; j_gene: TRBJ2-3; d_gene: TRBD1; abundance: .; v_gene: TRBV23-1
CDR3nt: TGTGCCAGCTCACCAACAGGGGCCGAGCAGTACTTC; CDR3aa: CASSPTGAEQYF; j_gene: TRBJ2-7; d_gene: TRBD1; abundance: .; v_gene: TRBV18
CDR3nt: TGTGCCAGCAGCCGTTTCTACTCTGGGGCCAACGTCCTGACTTTC; CDR3aa: CASSRFYSGANVLTF; j_gene: TRBJ2-6; d_gene: .; abundance: .; v_gene: TRBV6-2/TRBV6-3
CDR3nt: TGTGCCAGTAGTCGTGCAGGGGGCCGGGAAAAACTGTTTTTT; CDR3aa: CASSRAGGREKLFF; j_gene: TRBJ1-4; d_gene: TRBD1; abundance: .; v_gene: TRBV19
CDR3nt: TGCGCCAGCAGCCAACCGGGTCGAATTGACTATGGCTACACCTTC; CDR3aa: CASSQPGRIDYGYTF; j_gene: TRBJ1-2; d_gene: .; abundance: .; v_gene: TRBV5-1
CDR3nt: TGTGCCAGCGGCAGACAGGCGAACACCGGGGAGCTGTTTTTT; CDR3aa: CASGRQANTGELFF; j_gene: TRBJ2-2; d_gene: .; abundance: .; v_gene: TRBV7-3
CDR3nt: TGTGCCAGCAGCACTCCCGGGAGGGGGGCCGATGGCTACACCTTC; CDR3aa: CASSTPGRGADGYTF; j_gene: TRBJ1-2; d_gene: .; abundance: .; v_gene: TRBV13
CDR3nt: TGCGCCAGCAGCCAAGAATTGGCTAGCGGATCCTACGAGCAGTACTTC; CDR3aa: CASSQELASGSYEQYF; j_gene: TRBJ2-7; d_gene: TRBD2; abundance: .; v_gene: TRBV4-1
CDR3nt: TGTGCCTGGAGTGTCTGGACAGACTTCACTGAAGCTTTCTTT; CDR3aa: CAWSVWTDFTEAFF; j_gene: TRBJ1-1; d_gene: .; abundance: .; v_gene: TRBV30
CDR3nt: TGTGCCAGCAGCTTAGAGATGGCGGCAGGGAATGAAAAACTGTTTTTT; CDR3aa: CASSLEMAAGNEKLFF; j_gene: TRBJ1-4; d_gene: .; abundance: .; v_gene: TRBV7-2
CDR3nt: TGTGCCAGCAGTTTGTACGGCTATGGCTACACCTTC; CDR3aa: CASSLYGYGYTF; j_gene: TRBJ1-2; d_gene: .; abundance: .; v_gene: TRBV28
CDR3nt: TGCGCCAGCAGCCAGGGGAGGACCGAGAACACTGAAGCTTTCTTT; CDR3aa: CASSQGRTENTEAFF; j_gene: TRBJ1-1; d_gene: .; abundance: once; v_gene: TRBV4-1
CDR3nt: TGTGCCAGCAGTCCCCTTAAAGCGGGGATATACAATGAGCAGTTCTTC; CDR3aa: CASSPLKAGIYNEQFF; j_gene: TRBJ2-1; d_gene: TRBD2; abundance: .; v_gene: TRBV27
CDR3nt: TGTGCCAGCTCACCACCTCTACAGGGTCTTGGCTACACCTTC; CDR3aa: CASSPPLQGLGYTF; j_gene: TRBJ1-2; d_gene: .; abundance: once; v_gene: TRBV18
CDR3nt: TGTGCCAGTCAGGCCGGGACAGGGCCCAATAATAGGGACGAGCAGTACTTC; CDR3aa: CASQAGTGPNNRDEQYF; j_gene: TRBJ2-7; d_gene: TRBD1; abundance: .; v_gene: TRBV5-8
CDR3nt: TGTGCCAGCAGCCTAGGGACTAGCGGTCGGAATGAGCAGTTCTTC; CDR3aa: CASSLGTSGRNEQFF; j_gene: TRBJ2-1; d_gene: TRBD2; abundance: .; v_gene: TRBV6-2/TRBV6-3
CDR3nt: TGTGCCAGCAGCCGAAAAAGACTAGCGGGAGATGTCGAGCAGTACTTC; CDR3aa: CASSRKRLAGDVEQYF; j_gene: TRBJ2-7; d_gene: TRBD2; abundance: .; v_gene: TRBV4-2
CDR3nt: TGTGCCAGCAGATCCGGGGGCTCTGGAAACACCATATATTTT; CDR3aa: CASRSGGSGNTIYF; j_gene: TRBJ1-3; d_gene: .; abundance: .; v_gene: TRBV28
CDR3nt: TGTGCCAGCTCACAAGCCCAGGGGTACGAGCAGTACTTC; CDR3aa: CASSQAQGYEQYF; j_gene: TRBJ2-7; d_gene: .; abundance: once; v_gene: TRBV18
CDR3nt: TGTGCCAGCAGTTTCCAGGGAGCCAAAAACATTCAGTACTTC; CDR3aa: CASSFQGAKNIQYF; j_gene: TRBJ2-4; d_gene: .; abundance: .; v_gene: TRBV28
CDR3nt: TGTGCCAGTAGTATATTACACAGGGATTACCAAGAGACCCAGTACTTC; CDR3aa: CASSILHRDYQETQYF; j_gene: TRBJ2-5; d_gene: .; abundance: .; v_gene: TRBV19
CDR3nt: TGTGCCAGTAGTATAGTCGGAGGGAACGAGCAGTACTTC; CDR3aa: CASSIVGGNEQYF; j_gene: TRBJ2-7; d_gene: .; abundance: .; v_gene: TRBV19
CDR3nt: TGTGCCACCAGTGAAACAGGGACAGTAAGACAAGAGACCCAGTACTTC; CDR3aa: CATSETGTVRQETQYF; j_gene: TRBJ2-5; d_gene: TRBD1; abundance: once; v_gene: TRBV24-1
CDR3nt: TGTGCCACCAGCGGGACAGGGGGCATACAGCCCCAGCATTTT; CDR3aa: CATSGTGGIQPQHF; j_gene: TRBJ1-5; d_gene: TRBD1; abundance: few; v_gene: TRBV15
CDR3nt: TGTGCCAGCAGTCTCCGACAGGGGAACTATGGCTACACCTTC; CDR3aa: CASSLRQGNYGYTF; j_gene: TRBJ1-2; d_gene: TRBD1; abundance: few; v_gene: TRBV27
CDR3nt: TGTGCCAACAGGGGGGCCGAGAACACTGAAGCTTTCTTT; CDR3aa: CANRGAENTEAFF; j_gene: TRBJ1-1; d_gene: TRBD1; abundance: .; v_gene: TRBV2
CDR3nt: TGTGCCAGCAGTTACTTCGGACAGGGAGACACTGAAGCTTTCTTT; CDR3aa: CASSYFGQGDTEAFF; j_gene: TRBJ1-1; d_gene: TRBD1; abundance: .; v_gene: TRBV6-6
CDR3nt: TGTGCCAGCAGTTCGCCAGGGAAAAAAAACACTGAAGCTTTCTTT; CDR3aa: CASSSPGKKNTEAFF; j_gene: TRBJ1-1; d_gene: .; abundance: .; v_gene: TRBV6-2/TRBV6-3
CDR3nt: TGTGCCTGGAGTTACAGGGGCGGCGGCACTGAAGCTTTCTTT; CDR3aa: CAWSYRGGGTEAFF; j_gene: TRBJ1-1; d_gene: TRBD1; abundance: .; v_gene: TRBV30
CDR3nt: TGTGCCAGCCCTCACCGGAGGGAGGCCAATTGCCGCGAGCAGTACTTC; CDR3aa: CASPHRREANCREQYF; j_gene: TRBJ2-7; d_gene: .; abundance: .; v_gene: TRBV18
CDR3nt: TGTGCCAGCAGTTCGGGTCAGATGCGAGAAAAACTGTTTTTT; CDR3aa: CASSSGQMREKLFF; j_gene: TRBJ1-4; d_gene: .; abundance: .; v_gene: TRBV28
CDR3nt: TGTGCCAGCAGCCAGACAGGACAGGCATCCTACGAGCAGTACTTC; CDR3aa: CASSQTGQASYEQYF; j_gene: TRBJ2-7; d_gene: TRBD1; abundance: .; v_gene: TRBV3-1/TRBV3-2
CDR3nt: TGTGCCAGCAGTTCGGGGGTTGCCGGGGAGCTGTTTTTT; CDR3aa: CASSSGVAGELFF; j_gene: TRBJ2-2; d_gene: .; abundance: .; v_gene: TRBV6-2/TRBV6-3
CDR3nt: TGTGCCAGCAGCTCAGCCGGGAAAGCTAACTATGGCTACACCTTC; CDR3aa: CASSSAGKANYGYTF; j_gene: TRBJ1-2; d_gene: .; abundance: .; v_gene: TRBV7-2
CDR3nt: TGCGCCAGCAGCTTGGTTGCGGGGGATAACACCGGGGAGCTGTTTTTT; CDR3aa: CASSLVAGDNTGELFF; j_gene: TRBJ2-2; d_gene: TRBD2; abundance: .; v_gene: TRBV5-1
CDR3nt: TGTGCTAGCAGCGCGGACATGTGGTCACCCCTCCACTTT; CDR3aa: CASSADMWSPLHF; j_gene: TRBJ1-6; d_gene: .; abundance: once; v_gene: TRBV7-7
CDR3nt: TGTGCCAGCAGCTTGGCAGGGTCTGATGGCTACACCTTC; CDR3aa: CASSLAGSDGYTF; j_gene: TRBJ1-2; d_gene: .; abundance: .; v_gene: TRBV5-4
CDR3nt: TGTGCCACCAGTGAAACAAACAGGGGAGATGAGCAGTTCTTC; CDR3aa: CATSETNRGDEQFF; j_gene: TRBJ2-1; d_gene: TRBD1; abundance: .; v_gene: TRBV24-1